This is a list of T cell receptor beta chains from one sample in a study of post-analysis software for immune sequencing data. TCRdb re-derived calls from the PCR reads in MiXCR, one entry per CDR3 protein. The sample records about 820,000 distinct CDR3 sequences, around 53% being singletons. Sample: blood. The receptor set was obtained from a girl aged 5-17 years with multiple sclerosis. Each CDR3 is given without its conserved first and last residue. D genes are given only for firm matches.

j_gene	v_gene	d_gene	CDR3aa
TRBJ2-1	TRBV29-1	NA	SVARGGATYNEQF
TRBJ2-7	TRBV13	TRBD1	ASSFAGTGGSFSYEQY
TRBJ2-1	TRBV5-1	TRBD1	ASSSSPGQVRDEQF
TRBJ2-7	TRBV6-5	TRBD1	ASSYLWDRGLNLSYEQY
TRBJ2-1	TRBV15	TRBD2	ATSGRGGAHNEQF
TRBJ2-4	TRBV10-2	TRBD2	ASSDHSGILTFLAKNIQY
TRBJ2-3	TRBV5-1	NA	ASSLSLAATGTQY
TRBJ2-1	TRBV7-3	NA	ASSLTIGSEQF
TRBJ2-5	TRBV20-1	NA	SARDVRANQETQY
TRBJ1-2	TRBV29-1	NA	SVRHYGYT
TRBJ2-5	TRBV6-2/TRBV6-3	TRBD2	ASSYSRGRVAGVGETQY
TRBJ2-1	TRBV4-1	TRBD2	ASSPLDRGGLYNEQF
NA	TRBV5-1	NA	ASSLVAGDIYEQY
NA	TRBV20-1	TRBD1	SASPSWTGRQSSYNEQY
TRBJ1-2	TRBV4-1	NA	ASSQDPGNYGYT
TRBJ2-7	TRBV5-1	TRBD2	ASSAGLAGFEQY
TRBJ1-2	TRBV29-1	NA	SVDDLDRQGAGYT
TRBJ2-7	TRBV29-1	NA	SVQLRERTYEQY
TRBJ2-7	TRBV5-1	NA	ASSLAGRTTYEQY
NA	TRBV10-3	TRBD1	AISGYRGVAEQY
TRBJ2-1	TRBV12-3/TRBV12-4	NA	ASSLGGNVPNEQF
TRBJ1-1	TRBV5-5	NA	ASSLLDTEAF
TRBJ1-1	TRBV14	NA	ASSQEEGVTEAF
TRBJ1-5	TRBV12-3/TRBV12-4	TRBD1	ASSADRDDQPQH
TRBJ1-5	TRBV29-1	NA	SVEGGRGQPQH
TRBJ2-2	TRBV6-2/TRBV6-3	TRBD2	ASSYSNSGERF
TRBJ2-7	TRBV24-1	NA	ATSDLPLTSPYEQY
TRBJ2-1	TRBV5-5	TRBD1	ASRTQGVSYNEQF
TRBJ2-1	TRBV20-1	NA	SASPFLPARRWDNEQF
TRBJ2-6	TRBV6-4	TRBD2	ASSDSASGSSGANVLT
TRBJ2-5	TRBV9	NA	ASSVDGVETQY
TRBJ2-1	TRBV7-6	TRBD1	ASSETGGAHNEQF
TRBJ1-2	TRBV7-9	TRBD1	ASSLSTGDRVGYT
TRBJ1-2	TRBV5-6	TRBD1	ASSPMGQNPNYGYT
TRBJ2-7	TRBV20-1	TRBD2	SALLAEKSSYEQY
TRBJ2-5	TRBV20-1	TRBD2	SAQAVAGDETQY
TRBJ2-5	TRBV20-1	NA	SAMRSHQETQY
TRBJ2-7	TRBV5-6	TRBD1	ASSFGAGGSSYEQY
TRBJ2-7	TRBV20-1	TRBD2	SAPGLAGSAEQY
TRBJ1-1	TRBV27	NA	ASSLTLNTEAF
NA	TRBV4-1	TRBD2	ASSQDPAGVNEQY
TRBJ2-2	TRBV10-1	NA	ASSDRESGELF
TRBJ2-5	TRBV7-7	NA	ASSSGRGGQETQY
TRBJ1-2	TRBV20-1	NA	SARTAVTYGYT
TRBJ1-4	TRBV18	NA	ASSPLAGTREKLF
TRBJ2-1	TRBV12-3/TRBV12-4	NA	ASSPSQSNEQF
TRBJ1-2	TRBV12-3/TRBV12-4	NA	ASSPHYYGYT
TRBJ2-1	TRBV7-9	TRBD2	ASSPVIPSGSYNEQF